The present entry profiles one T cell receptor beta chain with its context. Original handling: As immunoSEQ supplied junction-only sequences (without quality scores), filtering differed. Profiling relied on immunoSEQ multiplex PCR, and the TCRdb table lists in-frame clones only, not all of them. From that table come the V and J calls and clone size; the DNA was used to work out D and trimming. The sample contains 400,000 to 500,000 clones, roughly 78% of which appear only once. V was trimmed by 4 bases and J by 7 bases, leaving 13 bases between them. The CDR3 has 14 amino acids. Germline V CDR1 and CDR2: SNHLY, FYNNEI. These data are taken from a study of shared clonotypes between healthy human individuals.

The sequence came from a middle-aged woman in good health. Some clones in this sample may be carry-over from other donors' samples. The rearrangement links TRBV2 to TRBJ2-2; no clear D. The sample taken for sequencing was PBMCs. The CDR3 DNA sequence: TGTGCCAGCAGTGCATTATTTCACGGCGGGGAGCTGTTTTTT. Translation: CASSALFHGGELFF. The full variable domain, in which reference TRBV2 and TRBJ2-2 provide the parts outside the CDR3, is EPEVTQTPSHQVTQMGQEVILRCVPISNHLYFYWYRQILGQKVEFLVSFYNNEISEKSEIFDDQFSVERPDGSNFTLKIRSTKLEDSAMYFCASSALFHGGELFFGEGSRLTVL.